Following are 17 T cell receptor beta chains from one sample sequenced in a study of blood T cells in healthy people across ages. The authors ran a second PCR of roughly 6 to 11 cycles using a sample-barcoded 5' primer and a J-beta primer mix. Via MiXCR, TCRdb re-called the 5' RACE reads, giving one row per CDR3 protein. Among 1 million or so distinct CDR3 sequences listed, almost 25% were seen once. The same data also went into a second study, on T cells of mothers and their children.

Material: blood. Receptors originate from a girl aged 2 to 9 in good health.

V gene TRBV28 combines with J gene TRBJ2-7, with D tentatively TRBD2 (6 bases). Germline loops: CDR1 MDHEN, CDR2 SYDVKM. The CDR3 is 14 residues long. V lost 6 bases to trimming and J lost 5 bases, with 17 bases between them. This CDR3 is CASSPTGTADEQYF. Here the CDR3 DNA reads TGTGCCAGCAGCCCCACCGGGACTGCAGACGAGCAGTACTTC.

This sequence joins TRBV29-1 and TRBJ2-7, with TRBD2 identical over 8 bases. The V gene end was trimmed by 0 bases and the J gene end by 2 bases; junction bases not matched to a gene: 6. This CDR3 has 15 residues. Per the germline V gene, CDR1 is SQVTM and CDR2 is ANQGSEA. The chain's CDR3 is CSVEDHGGGTYEQYF. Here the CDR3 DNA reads TGCAGCGTTGAAGATCACGGGGGGGGAACCTACGAGCAGTACTTC.

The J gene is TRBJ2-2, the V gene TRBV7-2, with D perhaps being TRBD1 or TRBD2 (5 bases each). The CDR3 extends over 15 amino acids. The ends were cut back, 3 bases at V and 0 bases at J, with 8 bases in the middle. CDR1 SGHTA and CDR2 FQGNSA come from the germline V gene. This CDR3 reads CASSFRGANTGELFF. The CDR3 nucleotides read TGTGCCAGCAGCTTCCGGGGCGCGAACACCGGGGAGCTGTTTTTT.

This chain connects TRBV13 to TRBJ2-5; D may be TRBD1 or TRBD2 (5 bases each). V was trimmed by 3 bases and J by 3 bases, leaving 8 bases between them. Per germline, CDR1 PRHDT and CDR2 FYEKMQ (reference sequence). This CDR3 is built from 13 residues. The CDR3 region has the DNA TGTGCCAGCAGCTTTGAGGGGAAAGAGACCCAGTACTTC. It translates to CASSFEGKETQYF.

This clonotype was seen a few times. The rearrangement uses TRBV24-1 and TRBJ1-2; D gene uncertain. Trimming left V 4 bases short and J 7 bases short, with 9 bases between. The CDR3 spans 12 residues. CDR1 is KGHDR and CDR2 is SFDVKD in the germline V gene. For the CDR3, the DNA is TGTGCCACCAGTGAAGGGAAGAGTGGCTACACCTTC. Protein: CATSEGKSGYTF.

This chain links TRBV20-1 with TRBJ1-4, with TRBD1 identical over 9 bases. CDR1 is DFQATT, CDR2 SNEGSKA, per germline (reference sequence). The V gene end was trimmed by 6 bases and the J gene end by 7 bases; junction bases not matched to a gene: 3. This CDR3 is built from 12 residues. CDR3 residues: CSAPTGGEKLFF. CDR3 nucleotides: TGCAGTGCCCCGACAGGGGGTGAAAAACTGTTTTTT.

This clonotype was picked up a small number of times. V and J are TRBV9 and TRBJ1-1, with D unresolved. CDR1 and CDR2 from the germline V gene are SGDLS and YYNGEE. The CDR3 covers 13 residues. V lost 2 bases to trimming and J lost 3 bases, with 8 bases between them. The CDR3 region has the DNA TGTGCCAGCAGCGTGTCAGTGGACACTGAAGCTTTCTTT. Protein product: CASSVSVDTEAFF.

Here the CDR3 DNA reads TGTGCCAGCTCTCTGTCCCTAGCGGGGGTTTACAATGAGCAGTTCTTC. Its translation: CASSLSLAGVYNEQFF. The genes are TRBV28 and TRBJ2-5; 10 nucleotides match TRBD2. The tail of the sequence fits TRBJ2-1 better, so the J call may be wrong. Germline-derived CDR1 and CDR2 are MDHEN and SYDVKM. This CDR3 comprises 16 residues.

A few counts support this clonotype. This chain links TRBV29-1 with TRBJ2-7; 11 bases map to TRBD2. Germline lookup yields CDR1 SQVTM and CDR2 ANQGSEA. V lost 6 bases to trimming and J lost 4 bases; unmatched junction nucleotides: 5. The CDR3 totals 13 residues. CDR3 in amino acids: CSVLAGAGYEQYF. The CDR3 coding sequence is TGCAGCGTACTAGCGGGGGCTGGGTACGAGCAGTACTTC.

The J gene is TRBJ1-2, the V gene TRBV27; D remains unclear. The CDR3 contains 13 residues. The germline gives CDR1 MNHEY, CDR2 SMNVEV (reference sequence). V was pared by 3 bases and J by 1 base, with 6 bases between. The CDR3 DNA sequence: TGTGCCAGCAGTTTTAGGAGTAACTATGGCTACACCTTC. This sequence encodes CASSFRSNYGYTF.

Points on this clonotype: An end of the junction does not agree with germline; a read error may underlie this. CDR3 nucleotides: TGCGCCAGCAGCGAAGATCCGGGACTCCTGCCAGATACGCAGTATTTT. Protein: CASSEDPGLLPDTQYF. The gene calls are TRBV5-4 and TRBJ2-3, with D perhaps matching TRBD2 (6 bases). The CDR3 is 16 residues long. CDR1 is SGHNT and CDR2 is YYREEE in the germline V gene (reference sequence).

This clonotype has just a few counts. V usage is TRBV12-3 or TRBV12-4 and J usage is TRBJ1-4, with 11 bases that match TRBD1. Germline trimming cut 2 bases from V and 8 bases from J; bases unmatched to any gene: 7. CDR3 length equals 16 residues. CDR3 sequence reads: CASSLNKGQGEEKLFF. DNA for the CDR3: TGTGCCAGCAGTTTAAATAAGGGACAGGGGGAAGAAAAACTGTTTTTT.

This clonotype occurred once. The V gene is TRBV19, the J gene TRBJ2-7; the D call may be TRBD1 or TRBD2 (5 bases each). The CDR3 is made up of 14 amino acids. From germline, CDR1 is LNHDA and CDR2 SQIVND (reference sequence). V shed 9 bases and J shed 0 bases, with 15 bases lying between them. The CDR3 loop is CARGRDGASYEQYF. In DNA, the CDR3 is TGTGCCAGGGGCCGGGACGGGGCCTCCTACGAGCAGTACTTC.

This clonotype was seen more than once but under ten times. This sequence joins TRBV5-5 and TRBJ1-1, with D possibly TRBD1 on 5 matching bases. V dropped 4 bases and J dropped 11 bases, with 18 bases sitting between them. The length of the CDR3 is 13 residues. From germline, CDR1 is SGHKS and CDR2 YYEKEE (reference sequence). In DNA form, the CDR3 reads TGTGCCAGCAGCCGTGTCGGGGGGGAAGTTGCTTTCTTT. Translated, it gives CASSRVGGEVAFF.

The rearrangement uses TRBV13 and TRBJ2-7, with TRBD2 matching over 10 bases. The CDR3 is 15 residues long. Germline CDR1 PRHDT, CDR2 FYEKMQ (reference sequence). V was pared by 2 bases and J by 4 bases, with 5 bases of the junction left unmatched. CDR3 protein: CASSLLLAGVYEQYF. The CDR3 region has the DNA TGTGCCAGCAGCTTACTGCTAGCGGGAGTATACGAGCAGTACTTC. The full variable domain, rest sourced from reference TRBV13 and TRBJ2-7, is AAGVIQSPRHLIKEKRETATLKCYPIPRHDTVYWYQQGPGQDPQFLISFYEKMQSDKGSIPDRFSAQQFSDYHSELNMSSLELGDSALYFCASSLLLAGVYEQYFGPGTRLTVT.

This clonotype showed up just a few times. CDR3 DNA sequence: TGCAGCGTTGGTCTAGCGGGCAAGAGCTCCTACAATGAGCAGTTCTTC. This translates into CSVGLAGKSSYNEQFF. The rearrangement links TRBV29-1 to TRBJ2-1; TRBD2 agrees at 8 bases. The CDR3 sequence is 16 residues long. V was pared by 4 bases and J by 0 bases, with 8 bases of the junction left unmatched. CDR1 and CDR2 (germline): SQVTM, ANQGSEA.

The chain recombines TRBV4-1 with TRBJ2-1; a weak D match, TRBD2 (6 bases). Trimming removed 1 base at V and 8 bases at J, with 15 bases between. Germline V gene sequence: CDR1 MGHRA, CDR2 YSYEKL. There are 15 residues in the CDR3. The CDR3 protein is CASSQVDGSPYEQFF. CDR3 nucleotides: TGCGCCAGCAGCCAAGTAGACGGGAGCCCCTATGAGCAGTTCTTC.